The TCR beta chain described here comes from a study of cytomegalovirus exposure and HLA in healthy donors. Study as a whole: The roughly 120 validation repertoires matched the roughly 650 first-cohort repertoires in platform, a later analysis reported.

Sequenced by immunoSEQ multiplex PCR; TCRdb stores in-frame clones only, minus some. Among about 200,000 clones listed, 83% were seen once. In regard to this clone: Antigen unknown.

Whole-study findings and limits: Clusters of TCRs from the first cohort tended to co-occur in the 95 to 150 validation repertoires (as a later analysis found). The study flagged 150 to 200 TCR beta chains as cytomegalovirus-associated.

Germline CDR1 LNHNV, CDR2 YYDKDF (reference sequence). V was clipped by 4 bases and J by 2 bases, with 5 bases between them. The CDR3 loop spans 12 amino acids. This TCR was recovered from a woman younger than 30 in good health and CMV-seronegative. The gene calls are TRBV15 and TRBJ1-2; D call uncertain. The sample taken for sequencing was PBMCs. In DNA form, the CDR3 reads TGTGCCACCAGCACTTCGAACTATGGCTACACCTTC. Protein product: CATSTSNYGYTF.